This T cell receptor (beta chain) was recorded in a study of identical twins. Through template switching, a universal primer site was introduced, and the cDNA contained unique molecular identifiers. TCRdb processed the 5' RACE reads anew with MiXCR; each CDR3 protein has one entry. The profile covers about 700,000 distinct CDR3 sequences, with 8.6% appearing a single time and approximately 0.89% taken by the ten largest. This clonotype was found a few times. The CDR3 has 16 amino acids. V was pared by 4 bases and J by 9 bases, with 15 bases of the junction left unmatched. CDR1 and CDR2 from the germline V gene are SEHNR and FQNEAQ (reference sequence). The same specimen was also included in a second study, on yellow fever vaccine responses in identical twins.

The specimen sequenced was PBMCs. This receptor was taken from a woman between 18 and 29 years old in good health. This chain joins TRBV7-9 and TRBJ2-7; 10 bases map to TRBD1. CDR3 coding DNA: TGTGCCAGCAGCTCTTCCCCCGGGACAGGGGCGTTAGGGCAGTACTTC. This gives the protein CASSSSPGTGALGQYF.